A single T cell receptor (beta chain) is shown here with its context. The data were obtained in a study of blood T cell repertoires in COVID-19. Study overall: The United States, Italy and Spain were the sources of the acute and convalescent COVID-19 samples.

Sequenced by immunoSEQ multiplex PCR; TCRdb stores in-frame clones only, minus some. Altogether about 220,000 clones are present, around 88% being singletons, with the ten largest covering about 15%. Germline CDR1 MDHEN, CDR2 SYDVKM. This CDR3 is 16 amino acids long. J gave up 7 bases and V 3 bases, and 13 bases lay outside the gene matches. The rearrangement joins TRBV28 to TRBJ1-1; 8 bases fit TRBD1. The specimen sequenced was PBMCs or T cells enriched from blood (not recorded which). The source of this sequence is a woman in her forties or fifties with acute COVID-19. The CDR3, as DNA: TGTGCCAGCAGTTTGTCTTATTCGACAGGGGAATATGAAGCTTTCTTT. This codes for CASSLSYSTGEYEAFF.